This T cell receptor (beta chain) was identified in a study of blood T cell repertoires in COVID-19. Study details: Italy, Spain and the United States were the sources of the convalescent and acute COVID-19 samples. PBMCs, B-cell-depleted T cells, or T cells provided the cDNA or gDNA that made up the material.

This CDR3 comprises 16 residues. Germline assignment: CDR1 SGHAT and CDR2 FQNNGV. J gave up 2 bases and V 5 bases, and 9 bases lay outside the gene matches. In the original processing: Nucleated cell number was recorded as an estimate derived from reference gene primer amplification. Libraries were prepared by immunoSEQ multiplex PCR; TCRdb keeps only in-frame clonotypes and omits some of them. V and J calls and clone size are copied from that table; D and trimming were computed from the DNA. The repertoire holds roughly 75,000 clones, with about 79% as singletons. This sequence was found in a man aged 65 to 85 with acute or convalescent COVID-19. The chain joins TRBV11-2 to TRBJ1-2; 9 positions agree with TRBD1. Input material: peripheral blood. CDR3 region: CASSIWTGAMNYGYTF. DNA for the CDR3: TGTGCCAGCAGCATTTGGACAGGGGCAATGAACTATGGCTACACCTTC.